Presented here are 14 T cell receptor beta chains from one specimen sequenced in a study of breast tumors, draining lymph nodes, adjacent tissues. Each CDR3 protein gets one entry after TCRdb re-called the multiplex PCR reads with MiXCR. Of roughly 220,000 distinct CDR3 sequences listed, 34% were seen once; the top ten hold 3% to 4%. Axillary draining lymph nodes of breast cancer patients supplied the node samples. The sample taken for sequencing was axillary lymph node tissue. Receptors originate from a female donor with breast cancer. Some clones in this sample may be carry-over from other donors' samples.

This clonotype was counted ten times or more. The J gene is TRBJ2-7, the V gene TRBV20-1; TRBD2 agrees at 8 bases. CDR3 size: 14 residues. V lost 1 base and J lost 4; bases outside the gene matches: 6. CDR1 DFQATT and CDR2 SNEGSKA come from the germline V gene (reference sequence). The CDR3 coding sequence is TGCAGTGCTAGAGGACCAGCGGGAGAGTACGAGCAGTACTTC. It is translated as CSARGPAGEYEQYF.

This clonotype has at least ten counts. The V call is TRBV4-3, the J call TRBJ2-1; 8 bases line up with TRBD1. The CDR3 covers 17 residues. V trimming: 1 base; J trimming: 6 bases; junction bases outside the gene matches: 11. Germline CDR1 LGHNA, CDR2 YSLEER. CDR3 protein: CASSQGTIRQGSNEQFF. The CDR3 DNA is TGCGCCAGCAGCCAAGGGACTATACGACAGGGGAGCAATGAGCAGTTCTTC.

This clonotype was picked up many times. CDR3 amino acids: CASSEGQYNSPLHF. In DNA form, the CDR3 reads TGTGCCAGCAGTGAAGGACAGTATAATTCACCCCTCCACTTT. The chain joins TRBV6-1 to TRBJ1-6, with D possibly TRBD1 on 5 matching bases. In germline, CDR1 is MNHNS, CDR2 SASEGT. The CDR3 loop spans 14 amino acids. Trimming took 1 base from V and 4 from J, leaving 5 bases between them.

This clonotype was seen a few times. One junction end disagrees with the germline gene, perhaps due to a read error. The chain couples TRBV6-6 to TRBJ1-5, with TRBD1 identical over 8 bases. The CDR3 length is 16 residues. CDR1 is MNHNY, CDR2 SVGAGI, per germline (reference sequence). The CDR3 loop is CASSHSQGAWSQPQHF. CDR3 DNA sequence: TGTGCCAGCAGTCACTCTCAGGGGGCTTGGAGTCAGCCCCAGCATTTT.

To note about this clonotype: This may arise from a read error, as a much more abundant clone is one base away. J is TRBJ2-1 and V is TRBV20-1; the D gene is possibly TRBD2 (6 bases). Germline V lookup: CDR1 DFQATT, CDR2 SNEGSKA (reference sequence). This CDR3 region has 14 residues. This chain's CDR3 is CSAILAGLYTEQFF. CDR3 nucleotide sequence: TGCAGTGCTATCCTGGCGGGACTCTACACTGAGCAGTTCTTC.

As for this clonotype: Since a much larger clone is just one base distant, this may be a read error. The V gene is TRBV9, the J gene TRBJ2-5; perhaps D is TRBD1 or TRBD2 (5 bases each). This CDR3 contains 15 residues. Germline V CDR1 and CDR2: SGDLS, YYNGEE. This chain's CDR3 is CASSRNLGEGETPYF. The DNA for the CDR3 is TGTGCCAGCAGCAGAAATTTGGGTGAAGGGGAGACCCCGTACTTC.

The chain carries TRBV6-6 and TRBJ2-7; D may be TRBD2 (6 bases). The CDR3 has 14 residues. Trimming shortened V by 5 bases and J by 7 bases, and 18 bases separated the two germline ends. Germline V gene data show CDR1 as MNHNY and CDR2 as SVGAGI (reference sequence). CDR3 coding DNA: TGTGCCAGCAGTGGTACTAGCTTACGGGATGAGCAGTACTTC. Translation: CASSGTSLRDEQYF.

This sequence joins TRBV5-1 and TRBJ1-3, with D unclear. This CDR3 comprises 12 residues. CDR1 is SGHRS, CDR2 YFSETQ, per germline. The germline V and J ends were trimmed by 2 bases and 7 bases, with 7 bases remaining between them. The CDR3 protein is CASSFSQNTIYF. CDR3 in DNA: TGCGCCAGCAGCTTCTCACAGAACACCATATATTTT.

This clonotype was counted at least ten times. V usage is TRBV12-3 or TRBV12-4 and J usage is TRBJ2-1, with D possibly being TRBD2 (6 bases). The CDR3 has 13 residues. Deletions cut 7 bases from V and 8 bases from J, with 15 bases between. CDR3 nucleotides: TGTGCCAGCAATAAAGCGGGTCGGGATGAGCAGTTCTTC. It codes for CASNKAGRDEQFF.

The chain combines TRBV6-5 with TRBJ1-2, with D perhaps matching TRBD1 (5 bases). This CDR3 is 14 amino acids long. CDR1 and CDR2 from the germline V gene are MNHEY and SVGAGI. Deletions cut 4 bases from V and 6 bases from J, with 15 bases between. CDR3 loop: CASSSSTREDGYTF. The CDR3, as DNA: TGTGCCAGCAGTTCCTCGACCAGGGAAGATGGCTACACCTTC.

This clonotype was seen many times. V and J are TRBV15 and TRBJ1-2; 7 bases match TRBD1. V was clipped by 0 bases and J by 5 bases; unmatched bases: 6. This CDR3 has 15 amino acids. CDR1 is LNHNV, CDR2 YYDKDF, per germline (reference sequence). The CDR3 is CATSRDTGDLYGYTF. In DNA form, the CDR3 reads TGTGCCACCAGCAGAGATACAGGGGATCTTTATGGCTACACCTTC.

This clonotype was observed a handful of times. The chain has TRBV6-1 and TRBJ1-2; 8 bases map to TRBD1. V lost 7 bases, J lost 1 base, and 8 bases stayed unmatched. The CDR3 runs to 15 residues. The V gene's germline CDR1 is MNHNS and CDR2 SASEGT. In DNA form, the CDR3 reads TGTGCCAGCATGGCCCGGACAGGGATTAACTATGGCTACACCTTC. This codes for CASMARTGINYGYTF.

This clonotype came up many times. The chain combines TRBV7-9 with TRBJ2-1; a possible D gene is TRBD1 (5 bases). Trimming removed 7 bases at V and 7 bases at J, with 17 bases between. CDR1 and CDR2 (germline): SEHNR, FQNEAQ (reference sequence). The CDR3 covers 14 residues. CDR3 DNA sequence: TGTGCCAGCACCCAGGCGAGCCCAGGGAATGAGCAGTTCTTC. It yields the protein CASTQASPGNEQFF.

At least ten counts were recorded for this clonotype. The chain has TRBV9 and TRBJ2-7; 12 nucleotides align to TRBD2. Germline CDR1 SGDLS, CDR2 YYNGEE. CDR3 length: 15 residues. The V and J ends lost 3 bases and 2 bases, in that order; junction bases with no gene match: 3. CDR3 DNA sequence: TGTGCCAGCAGCGCGGGACTAGCGGGCCCCTACGAGCAGTACTTC. Translated, it gives CASSAGLAGPYEQYF.